This T cell receptor beta chain emerged from a study of shared clonotypes between healthy human individuals. Method: immunoSEQ multiplex PCR; TCRdb's copy keeps in-frame clones and lacks some. The sample contains 2 million to 3 million clones, roughly 93% of which appear only once. Every one of the donors was a Caucasian adult that lived in Nashville, Tennessee. The trim removed 3 bases at V and 8 bases at J, leaving 12 bases unmatched. Germline CDR1 is MGHRA and CDR2 is YSYEKL. The length of the CDR3 is 17 residues. The specimen sequenced was naive CD4+ T cells from PBMCs. Subset specified: CD45RA+ positively selected. The genes are TRBV4-1 and TRBJ2-2; 10 nucleotides match TRBD2. This receptor was identified in a man between 18 and 35 years old in good health. Some clones in this sample may be carry-over from other donors' samples. DNA of the CDR3: TGCGCCAGCAGCCATCCCCAAGCGGGAGGGCCAGGTGGGGAGCTGTTTTTT. Its protein product is CASSHPQAGGPGGELFF.